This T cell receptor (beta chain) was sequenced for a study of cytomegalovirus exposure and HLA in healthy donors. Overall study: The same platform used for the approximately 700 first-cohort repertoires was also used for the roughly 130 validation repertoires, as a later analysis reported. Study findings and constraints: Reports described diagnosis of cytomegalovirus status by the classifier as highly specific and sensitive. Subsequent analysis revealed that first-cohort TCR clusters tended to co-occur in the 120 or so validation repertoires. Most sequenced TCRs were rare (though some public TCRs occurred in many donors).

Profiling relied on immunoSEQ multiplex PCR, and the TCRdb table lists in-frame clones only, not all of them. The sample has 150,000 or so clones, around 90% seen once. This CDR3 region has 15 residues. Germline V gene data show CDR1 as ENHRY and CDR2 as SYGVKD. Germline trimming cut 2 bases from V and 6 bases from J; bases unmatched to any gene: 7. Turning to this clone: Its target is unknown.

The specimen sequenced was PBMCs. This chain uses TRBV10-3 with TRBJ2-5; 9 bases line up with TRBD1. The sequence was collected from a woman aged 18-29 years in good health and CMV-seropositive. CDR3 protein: CAISEQTGGAQTQYF. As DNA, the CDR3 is TGTGCCATCAGTGAGCAAACAGGGGGCGCACAGACCCAGTACTTC.